This T cell receptor (beta chain) is drawn from a study of early T cells in non-severe SARS-CoV-2 infection. Study-level background: Sequenced bulk RNA came from whole blood that was unsorted, and chains were unpaired. The study's findings and limits: Using VDJdb, the matching emphasized anti-spike CD8 responses while missing private and CD4 specificities.

The CDR3 is made up of 15 amino acids. V lost 0 bases, J lost 6 bases, and 13 bases lay in between. From germline, CDR1 is SEHNR and CDR2 FQNEAQ (reference sequence). The library protocol tagged individual cDNA molecules with unique molecular identifiers. TCRdb fed the 5' RACE reads into MiXCR, producing one record per CDR3 protein. The data hold about 36,000 distinct CDR3 sequences, with 3.9% observed a single time. In its sample, this clonotype was seen many times. The target antigen is unknown. The material sequenced was whole blood. The V call is TRBV7-9, the J call TRBJ2-3; TRBD2 is a possible D gene (6 bases). The TCR sequence derives from an adult who was a healthcare worker with PCR-confirmed SARS-CoV-2 infection or an uninfected control (not recorded which). CDR3 in amino acids: CASSLASGARDTQYF. For the CDR3, the DNA is TGTGCCAGCAGCTTAGCGTCGGGAGCACGCGATACGCAGTATTTT.